This record covers a single T cell receptor (beta chain). This clone has a single count. What antigen it recognizes has not been identified. No quality values exist for individual bases; no much larger clone is one base distant. Other DNA sequences from this sample encode an identical CDR3 as well. TCRbeta CDR3 regions were amplified from genomic DNA by means of the immunoSEQ Assay, a bias-controlled multiplex PCR. The published analysis was carried out like this. The number of nucleated cells in each sample was estimated from the amplification of reference gene primers within the assay. To quantify the absolute abundance of each unique TCRbeta CDR3 rearrangement, sequence reads were collapsed and filtered. For each sample, productive Simpson clonality was calculated as the square root of Simpson's diversity index across productive rearrangements. TCRdb took over this immuneACCESS table, retaining in-frame rearrangements with V and J assigned. Such tables are incomplete; in checked studies, under half of the missing clones stem from an unresolved V gene, and the remainder is unexplained. V and J calls and clone size are copied from that table; D and trimming were computed from the DNA. The sample table holds 90,000 to 130,000 clones, of which just over 70% were seen once. The ten largest clones take up about 1.8% of the sample.

The entry originates in a study of blood T cell repertoires in COVID-19 (dated by TCRdb to about 2020). About the investigation overall: The collaborator samples originated in the United States, Italy and Spain and spanned the acute and convalescent phases of COVID-19. A freely available public database, intended as a resource for researchers studying the immune response to SARS-CoV-2, is where the repertoires were released. Sample metadata almost always included a de-identified subject ID, COVID-19 status, age in years and sex. Where available, HLA class I and class II types were obtained from metadata supplied by the sample provider rather than from assay-based typing. The prospective study material was composed of cDNA or gDNA derived from T cells, B-cell-depleted T cells, or PBMCs. Deeply sampled blood TCRbeta repertoires from subjects exposed to, actively infected with, or recovered from COVID-19 were included in the dataset. Samples came from the ongoing ImmuneRACE study (first 160 participants) plus 1,254 subjects from 6 global collaborators. Summary of the overall study and its limitations: How much clinical and demographic metadata was included differed by source and by participant, and the metadata was provided uncurated.

Collaborating institutions collected whole blood in K2EDTA tubes following their own protocols. Collaborator samples were shipped for TCRbeta analysis as frozen whole blood, isolated PBMCs, or DNA extracted from either sample type. Trimming removed 1 base from V and 2 bases from J; the gene matches leave 0 bases unexplained. The CDR3 has 15 amino acids, counting the end cysteine and phenylalanine. The sequence is cut down to CDR3 DNA, 45 bases in frame from base 1. The germline V gene (reference sequence) gives CDR1 as LGHDT and CDR2 as YNNKEL. The sample consisted of peripheral blood. The chain is encoded by TRBV3-1 (or the pseudogene TRBV3-2) joined to TRBJ1-5, and 9 bases in between align with TRBD1. The sequence came from a middle-aged woman with acute or convalescent COVID-19. The CDR3 protein is CASSQGTGGNQPQHF. The DNA sequence is as follows: TGTGCCAGCAGCCAAGGGACAGGGGGCAATCAGCCCCAGCATTTT.